Listed here are 30 T cell receptor beta chains from one sample, sequenced in a study of blood T cell repertoires in COVID-19. Repertoires were generated with immunoSEQ multiplex PCR, while TCRdb's copy carries only in-frame clones and drops some. The table shows over 400,000 clones, with around nine tenths occurring only once. Sequenced material: peripheral blood. Every receptor here comes from a woman between 50 and 59 years old with COVID-19, enrolled during active disease.

This chain connects TRBV5-1 to TRBJ1-6; 8 bases are a match to TRBD1. CDR1 and CDR2 from the germline V gene are SGHRS and YFSETQ. The trim removed 2 bases at V and 10 bases at J, leaving 5 bases unmatched. This CDR3 region has 14 residues. CDR3 region: CASSLGGQGSPLHF. The CDR3 coding sequence is TGCGCCAGCAGCTTAGGAGGACAGGGATCACCCCTCCACTTT.

This chain connects TRBV7-3 to TRBJ2-1; weak D call: TRBD2 (6 bases). CDR3 size: 16 residues. Trimming pared 7 bases from V and 0 bases from J, leaving 16 bases between. Germline V gives CDR1 SGHTA, CDR2 FQGTGA. As DNA, the CDR3 is TGTGCCAGCACCTCAGTCGGGGGACCCTCCTACAATGAGCAGTTCTTC. Translating it yields CASTSVGGPSYNEQFF.

The chain combines TRBV28 with TRBJ1-2, with 8 positions matching TRBD1. V was clipped by 7 bases and J by 4 bases; unmatched bases: 14. The CDR3 is 16 residues long. Germline V gene lookup returns CDR1 MDHEN and CDR2 SYDVKM. The DNA of the CDR3 is TGTGCCAGCACCCTCTTTTATGGACAGGGTATCTATGGCTACACCTTC. Amino acid sequence: CASTLFYGQGIYGYTF.

This clone was observed a single time. J is TRBJ2-7 and V is TRBV28, with D possibly matching TRBD1 (5 bases). Germline V CDR1 and CDR2: MDHEN, SYDVKM. Trimming removed 4 bases from V and 10 bases from J, with 20 bases in between. CDR3 length equals 14 residues. This chain's CDR3 is CASSSTGYETAQYF. Here the CDR3 DNA reads TGTGCCAGCAGTTCTACCGGTTACGAGACAGCACAGTACTTC.

This chain links TRBV6-6 with TRBJ2-5, with 7 bases fitting TRBD1. Germline V lookup: CDR1 MNHNY, CDR2 SVGAGI (reference sequence). Trimming took 6 bases from V and 5 from J; bases not matched to a gene: 6. CDR3 length: 13 amino acids. The CDR3 region is CASRAGTVETQYF. In nucleotides, the CDR3 is TGTGCCAGCAGGGCCGGGACAGTGGAGACCCAGTACTTC.

The chain recombines TRBV9 with TRBJ2-1; TRBD2 is a possible D gene (6 bases). Germline V gives CDR1 SGDLS, CDR2 YYNGEE. The CDR3 totals 13 residues. Trimming removed 4 bases at V and 4 bases at J, with 9 bases between. The CDR3 protein is CASSPSAYNEQFF. The CDR3 nucleotides read TGTGCCAGCAGCCCTAGCGCTTACAATGAGCAGTTCTTC.

The chain links TRBV6-5 to TRBJ1-6, with D maybe TRBD1 (6 bases). This CDR3 region has 14 residues. V was trimmed by 6 bases and J by 6 bases, leaving 12 bases between them. The germline V gene has CDR1 MNHEY and CDR2 SVGAGI. CDR3 protein: CASRAGVRNSPLHF. CDR3 DNA sequence: TGTGCCAGCAGAGCAGGGGTACGTAATTCACCCCTCCACTTT.

This clone was picked up a small number of times. Distinct nucleotide sequences in the sample also encode this CDR3. The chain joins TRBV28 to TRBJ1-5, with D perhaps TRBD1 (5 bases). Germline V gives CDR1 MDHEN, CDR2 SYDVKM. CDR3 length: 14 amino acids. The V end was cut by 3 bases, the J end by 3 bases, with 9 bases between. The CDR3 spells CASSLGGTNQPQHF. The CDR3 coding sequence is TGTGCCAGCAGTTTGGGGGGTACCAATCAGCCCCAGCATTTT.

The chain combines TRBV3-1 (or the pseudogene TRBV3-2) with TRBJ1-4, with 7 bases aligning to TRBD1. Germline values: CDR1 LGHDT, CDR2 YNNKEL (reference sequence). This CDR3 contains 15 residues. The junction had 7 bases not matched to a gene; V was cut back by 4 bases and J by 5 bases. In DNA, the CDR3 is TGTGCCAGCAGCCCCACCGGGACAGAAAATGAAAAACTGTTTTTT. Protein: CASSPTGTENEKLFF.

V usage is TRBV10-3 and J usage is TRBJ2-5; 7 bases line up with TRBD1. CDR3 length: 13 amino acids. The J segment lost 4 bases and the V segment lost 10 bases, leaving 9 bases of the junction unmatched. Per germline, CDR1 ENHRY and CDR2 SYGVKD. In DNA, the CDR3 is TGTGCCACGGTCAGGGGGAACGGAGAGACCCAGTACTTC. Translation: CATVRGNGETQYF.

This rearrangement joins TRBV19 to TRBJ1-1; maybe TRBD1 (6 bases). Trimming took 8 bases from V and 3 from J, leaving 16 bases between them. Germline V gene sequence: CDR1 LNHDA, CDR2 SQIVND (reference sequence). The CDR3 totals 14 residues. The CDR3 sequence is CASGQQGRDTEAFF. The CDR3 DNA reads TGTGCCAGTGGTCAACAGGGCCGGGACACTGAAGCTTTCTTT.

The V gene is TRBV6-1, the J gene TRBJ1-1, with D perhaps matching TRBD1 (6 bases). The V gene lost 3 bases and the J gene lost 5 bases, with 13 bases spanning the gap. The CDR3 loop spans 14 amino acids. Germline V gene sequence: CDR1 MNHNS, CDR2 SASEGT. This chain's CDR3 is CASSDLEGETEAFF. The CDR3 coding sequence is TGTGCCAGCAGTGACCTTGAGGGGGAGACTGAAGCTTTCTTT.

The J gene is TRBJ1-2, the V gene TRBV5-1; unclear D gene. V was pared by 0 bases and J by 8 bases, with 11 bases between. The CDR3 has 13 residues. CDR1 is SGHRS and CDR2 is YFSETQ in the germline V gene. The chain's CDR3 is CASSLGVQEGYTF. The CDR3 bases are TGCGCCAGCAGCTTGGGGGTGCAGGAAGGCTACACCTTC.

This chain links TRBV11-2 with TRBJ1-2; D is possibly TRBD1 (6 bases). The V gene lost 5 bases and the J gene lost 8 bases, with 12 bases spanning the gap. CDR3 size: 12 residues. Germline V lookup: CDR1 SGHAT, CDR2 FQNNGV. The DNA of the CDR3 is TGTGCCAGCAGCCGCGCAGGGGACGGCTACACCTTC. It yields the protein CASSRAGDGYTF.

The chain has TRBV6-1 and TRBJ1-2; the match to TRBD1 covers 7 bases. In germline, CDR1 is MNHNS, CDR2 SASEGT. CDR3 length: 14 residues. V lost 2 bases and J lost 8; bases outside the gene matches: 8. The CDR3 nucleotides read TGTGCCAGCAGTGAATGGGACAGCCGGAGGGGCTACACCTTC. It codes for CASSEWDSRRGYTF.

V is TRBV5-1 and J is TRBJ1-1, with a tentative D call TRBD1 (5 bases). Germline V gives CDR1 SGHRS, CDR2 YFSETQ. The CDR3 sequence is 16 residues long. Trimming took off 5 bases at V and 4 bases at J, with 21 bases between the two ends. As DNA, the CDR3 is TGCGCCAGCAGACCGGGGGGGACTACGGGGCCCACTGAAGCTTTCTTT. Its translation is CASRPGGTTGPTEAFF.

V gene TRBV6-5 combines with J gene TRBJ1-2, with D tentatively TRBD1 (6 bases). The germline gives CDR1 MNHEY, CDR2 SVGAGI. This CDR3 comprises 13 residues. The ends were cut back, 7 bases at V and 3 bases at J, with 12 bases in the middle. The CDR3 bases are TGTGCCAGCAACAAGGGACAAGACTATGGCTACACCTTC. Amino acid sequence: CASNKGQDYGYTF.

The chain couples TRBV10-3 to TRBJ1-4; D uncertain. Trimming removed 4 bases from V and 0 bases from J, with 12 bases in between. CDR3 length: 16 amino acids. The germline CDR1 and CDR2 sequences are ENHRY and SYGVKD. CDR3 in amino acids: CAISVRGLATNEKLFF. The CDR3 nucleotides read TGTGCCATCAGTGTGAGAGGGCTTGCAACTAATGAAAAACTGTTTTTT.

This clone was seen just once. V is TRBV18 and J is TRBJ1-3; possibly TRBD1 for D (6 bases). Germline V gene sequence: CDR1 KGHSH, CDR2 LQKENI. Trimming removed 4 bases from V and 4 bases from J, with 14 bases in between. The CDR3 has 15 amino acids. The CDR3 region has the DNA TGTGCCAGCTCACAAGGCCCAGGGGCAGGAAACACCATATATTTT. Residues: CASSQGPGAGNTIYF.

The V and J genes are TRBV21-1 and TRBJ2-5; TRBD2 was called by the table and not checked on the DNA. TRBV21-1 corresponds to a pseudogene. The CDR3 sequence is 17 residues long. The CDR3 here is CASRVGREVRLQETQYF. CDR3 bases: TGTGCCAGCAGAGTAGGACGGGAGGTGAGGCTCCAAGAGACCCAGTACTTC.

The V gene is TRBV7-2, the J gene TRBJ2-7; D is unclear. The CDR3 is 13 residues long. V was cut by 0 bases and J by 7 bases, with 10 bases left in between. The germline V gene encodes CDR1 SGHTA and CDR2 FQGNSA. The CDR3 nucleotides are TGTGCCAGCAGCTTAGCGCAGGCCAGGGAGCAGTACTTC. Encoded protein: CASSLAQAREQYF.

This rearrangement joins TRBV6-6 to TRBJ1-5; possible D gene TRBD1, 5 bases. Germline V gene lookup returns CDR1 MNHNY and CDR2 SVGAGI (reference sequence). Trimming removed 5 bases at V and 0 bases at J, with 11 bases between. There are 15 residues in the CDR3. The CDR3 is CASSPGQGSNQPQHF. CDR3 sequence (DNA): TGTGCCAGCAGTCCCGGGCAGGGTAGCAATCAGCCCCAGCATTTT.

Notes on this clone: Within the sample, other DNA sequences also encode this same CDR3. The chain links TRBV3-1 (or the pseudogene TRBV3-2) to TRBJ1-1, with TRBD1 as a possible D gene (5 bases). Germline V gene data show CDR1 as LGHDT and CDR2 as YNNKEL (reference sequence). CDR3 length: 13 residues. Trimming shortened V by 3 bases and J by 3 bases, and 8 bases separated the two germline ends. In nucleotides, the CDR3 is TGTGCCAGCAGCCATACAGGTGACACTGAAGCTTTCTTT. It encodes CASSHTGDTEAFF.

V gene TRBV5-4 combines with J gene TRBJ1-2; D might be TRBD1 (5 bases). Germline-derived CDR1 and CDR2 are SGHNT and YYREEE (reference sequence). Trimming took 0 bases from V and 10 from J, leaving 13 bases between them. The CDR3 extends over 13 amino acids. The DNA of the CDR3 is TGTGCCAGCAGCTTGGAACGGGGGAGGGACTACACCTTC. It translates to CASSLERGRDYTF.

V and J are TRBV29-1 and TRBJ1-2; TRBD1 might be the D (5 bases). The CDR3 totals 13 residues. Germline assignment: CDR1 SQVTM and CDR2 ANQGSEA. V lost 5 bases and J 8 bases, leaving 18 bases between the germline ends. The CDR3 DNA reads TGCAGCGTTCCTCGGGGGGGTGGAAACGGCTACACCTTC. Its translation: CSVPRGGGNGYTF.

A few counts support this clone. CDR3 coding DNA: TGTGCCAGCAGCACTGGAGGTGCAGCCATTAGCACCGGGGAGCTGTTTTTT. This translates into CASSTGGAAISTGELFF. V usage is TRBV5-8 and J usage is TRBJ2-2; D possibly corresponds to TRBD2 (5 bases). Looked up from germline, CDR1 is SGHTS and CDR2 is YDEGEE. The V and J ends lost 4 bases and 4 bases respectively, with 20 bases between them. This CDR3 is 17 amino acids long.

The chain uses TRBV6-1 and TRBJ1-5; D remains ambiguous. This CDR3 region has 15 residues. V shed 3 bases and J shed 7 bases, with 16 bases lying between them. Germline V lookup: CDR1 MNHNS, CDR2 SASEGT. CDR3 protein: CASSDFVPSTQPQHF. For the CDR3, the DNA is TGTGCCAGCAGTGATTTCGTGCCAAGCACGCAGCCCCAGCATTTT.

The V gene is TRBV18, the J gene TRBJ1-2; D gene ambiguous. The V gene's germline CDR1 is KGHSH and CDR2 LQKENI. The germline V and J ends were trimmed by 1 base and 4 bases, with 13 bases remaining between them. There are 15 residues in the CDR3. This CDR3 reads CASSPQAASPYGYTF. For the CDR3, the DNA is TGTGCCAGCTCACCACAGGCGGCGTCCCCCTATGGCTACACCTTC.

The chain employs TRBV19 and TRBJ2-7; TRBD1 matches 7 bases. J gave up 5 bases and V 3 bases, and 7 bases lay outside the gene matches. Germline V gene data show CDR1 as LNHDA and CDR2 as SQIVND (reference sequence). The CDR3 consists of 14 residues. The DNA of the CDR3 is TGTGCCAGTAGTATCGACAGGGAACGTCACGAGCAGTACTTC. Translated, it gives CASSIDRERHEQYF.

The chain joins TRBV5-8 to TRBJ2-7; D perhaps matches TRBD2 (6 bases). Germline V lookup: CDR1 SGHTS, CDR2 YDEGEE. V was shortened by 6 bases and J by 0 bases, with 16 bases between the two germline ends. The CDR3 sequence is 15 residues long. CDR3 loop: CASTKRREGSYEQYF. The CDR3 DNA follows: TGTGCCAGCACCAAGAGGAGGGAAGGCTCCTACGAGCAGTACTTC.